This T cell receptor (beta chain) came from a study of shared clonotypes between healthy human individuals. This CDR3 is 17 amino acids long. Losses at the gene ends were 0 bases for V and 4 bases for J; bases not matched to a gene: 6. Germline V CDR1 and CDR2: SGHTA, FQGTGA. Some clones are missing from TCRdb's copy, which holds only in-frame ones; the method was immunoSEQ multiplex PCR. The sample includes about 2 million clones, less than 95% seen only once; the top ten take roughly 1%. Positively selected for CCR7, the CD45RO-negative cells used as naive CD8 cells excluded terminally differentiated effector memory CD45RA+ cells. The donor cohort consisted entirely of Caucasian adults residing in Nashville, Tennessee.

The chain employs TRBV7-3 and TRBJ2-2; TRBD2 aligns across 9 bases. The receptor was derived from a man aged 18 to 29 in good health. The sequenced material came from naive CD8+ T cells sorted from blood. CDR3 in DNA: TGTGCCAGCAGCTTAACGGCTAGCGGGGCCAGCACCGGGGAGCTGTTTTTT. It encodes CASSLTASGASTGELFF. Complete variable domain (other parts from reference TRBV7-3 and TRBJ2-2): GAGVSQTPSNKVTEKGKYVELRCDPISGHTALYWYRQSLGQGPEFLIYFQGTGAADDSGLPNDRFFAVRPEGSVSTLKIQRTERGDSAVYLCASSLTASGASTGELFFGEGSRLTVL.